The following is a T cell receptor (beta chain) sequence with its context. The sample originates from a study of Ad26.COV2.S vaccination and SARS-CoV-2 variants. Study at large: By the intramuscular route, Ad26.COV2.S was given once, or twice 56 days apart.

The table came from immunoSEQ multiplex PCR; TCRdb's copy has only in-frame clones and leaves some out. The data show about 460,000 clones, about nine tenths seen once. CDR1 is KGHDR, CDR2 SFDVKD, per germline. The CDR3 extends over 13 amino acids. Trimming took off 0 bases at V and 4 bases at J, with 3 bases between the two ends. Treatment given: 15 to 20 received Ad26.COV2.S at low or high dose, single or two shots; roughly five received placebo; per-sample allocation not given. Collection of samples fell on day 63 after the first vaccine or placebo injection. This rearrangement joins TRBV24-1 to TRBJ1-5; no clear D gene. This clonotype originated in a person between 18 and 65 years old who received the Ad26.COV2.S COVID-19 vaccine or a placebo. Sequencing was performed on peripheral blood, taken in a trial of Ad26.COV2.S vaccine versus placebo. CDR3 DNA: TGTGCCACCAGTGATTTGGGTAATCAGCCCCAGCATTTT. Translating gives CATSDLGNQPQHF.